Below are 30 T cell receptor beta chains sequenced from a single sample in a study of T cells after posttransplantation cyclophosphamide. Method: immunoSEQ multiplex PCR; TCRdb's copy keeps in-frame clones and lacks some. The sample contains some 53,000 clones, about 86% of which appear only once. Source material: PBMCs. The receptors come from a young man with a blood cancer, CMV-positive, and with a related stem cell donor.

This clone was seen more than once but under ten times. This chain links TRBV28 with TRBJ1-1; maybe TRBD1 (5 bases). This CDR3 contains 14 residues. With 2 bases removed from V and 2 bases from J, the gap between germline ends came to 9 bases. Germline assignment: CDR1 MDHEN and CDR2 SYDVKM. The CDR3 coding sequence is TGTGCCAGCAGTTTACGACAGTATAACACTGAAGCTTTCTTT. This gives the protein CASSLRQYNTEAFF.

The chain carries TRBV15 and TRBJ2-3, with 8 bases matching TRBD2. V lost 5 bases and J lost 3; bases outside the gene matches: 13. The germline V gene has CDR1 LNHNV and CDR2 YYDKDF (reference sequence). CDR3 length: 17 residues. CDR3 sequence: CATSPTGTRSTTDTQYF. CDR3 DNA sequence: TGTGCCACCAGCCCTACCGGGACTAGATCCACTACAGATACGCAGTATTTT.

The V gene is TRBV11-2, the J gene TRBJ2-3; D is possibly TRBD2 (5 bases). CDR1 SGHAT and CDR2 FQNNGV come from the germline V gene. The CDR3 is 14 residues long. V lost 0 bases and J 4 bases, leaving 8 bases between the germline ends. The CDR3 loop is CASSLEAGPDTQYF. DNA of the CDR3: TGTGCCAGCAGCTTAGAGGCGGGCCCAGATACGCAGTATTTT.

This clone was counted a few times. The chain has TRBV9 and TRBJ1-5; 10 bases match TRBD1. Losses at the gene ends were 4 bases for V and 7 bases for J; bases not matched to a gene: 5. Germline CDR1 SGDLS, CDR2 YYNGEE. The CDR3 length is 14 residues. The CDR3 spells CASSTRQGAQPQHF. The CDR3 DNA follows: TGTGCCAGCAGCACCCGACAGGGGGCCCAGCCCCAGCATTTT.

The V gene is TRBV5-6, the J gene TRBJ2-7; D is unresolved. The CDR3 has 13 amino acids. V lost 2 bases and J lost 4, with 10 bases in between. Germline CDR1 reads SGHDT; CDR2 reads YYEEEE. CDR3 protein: CASSFSDRYEQYF. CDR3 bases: TGTGCCAGCAGCTTCAGCGATAGGTACGAGCAGTACTTC. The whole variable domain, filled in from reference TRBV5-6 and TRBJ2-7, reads DAGVTQSPTHLIKTRGQQVTLRCSPKSGHDTVSWYQQALGQGPQFIFQYYEEEERQRGNFPDRFSGHQFPNYSSELNVNALLLGDSALYLCASSFSDRYEQYFGPGTRLTVT.

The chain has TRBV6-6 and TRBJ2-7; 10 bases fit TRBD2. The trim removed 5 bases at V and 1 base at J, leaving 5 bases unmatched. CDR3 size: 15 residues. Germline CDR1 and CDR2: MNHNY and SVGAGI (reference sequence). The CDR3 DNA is TGTGCCAGCAGTGCCGTACTAGCGGGATCCTACGAGCAGTACTTC. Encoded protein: CASSAVLAGSYEQYF.

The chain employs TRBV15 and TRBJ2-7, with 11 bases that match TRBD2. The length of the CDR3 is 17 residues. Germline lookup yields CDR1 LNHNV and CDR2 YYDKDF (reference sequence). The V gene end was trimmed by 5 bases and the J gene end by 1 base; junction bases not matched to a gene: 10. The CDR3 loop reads CATSQIRSGRASYEQYF. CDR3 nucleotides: TGTGCCACCAGCCAAATCCGTAGCGGGAGGGCGTCCTACGAGCAGTACTTC.

The DNA for the CDR3 is TGTGCCAGTAGCAACGGACAGGGGGTATTCCACGAGCAGTACTTC. Its translation: CASSNGQGVFHEQYF. The chain joins TRBV19 to TRBJ2-7; 10 bases line up with TRBD1. The V and J ends lost 6 bases and 5 bases, in that order; junction bases with no gene match: 10. CDR3 length: 15 amino acids. CDR1 is LNHDA and CDR2 is SQIVND in the germline V gene (reference sequence).

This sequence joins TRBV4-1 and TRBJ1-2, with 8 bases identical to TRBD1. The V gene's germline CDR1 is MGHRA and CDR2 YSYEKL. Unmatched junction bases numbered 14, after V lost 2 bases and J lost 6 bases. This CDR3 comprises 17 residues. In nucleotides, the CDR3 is TGCGCCAGCAGCCAACCTGTCAGGGGGCCCTGGGGAGATGGCTACACCTTC. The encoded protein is CASSQPVRGPWGDGYTF.

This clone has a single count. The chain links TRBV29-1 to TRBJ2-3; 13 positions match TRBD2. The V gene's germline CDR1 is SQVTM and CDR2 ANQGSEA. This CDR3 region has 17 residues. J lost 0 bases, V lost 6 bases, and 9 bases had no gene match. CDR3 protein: CSVLRTSGSSSTDTQYF. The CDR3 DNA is TGCAGCGTCCTCCGGACTAGCGGGAGTTCGAGCACAGATACGCAGTATTTT.

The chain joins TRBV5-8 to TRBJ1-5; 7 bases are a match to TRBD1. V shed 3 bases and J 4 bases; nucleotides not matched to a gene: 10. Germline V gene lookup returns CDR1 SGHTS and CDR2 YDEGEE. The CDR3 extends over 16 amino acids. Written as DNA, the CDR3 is TGTGCCAGCAGCTCGTATCCTGGACAGGTGAATCAGCCCCAGCATTTT. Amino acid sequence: CASSSYPGQVNQPQHF.

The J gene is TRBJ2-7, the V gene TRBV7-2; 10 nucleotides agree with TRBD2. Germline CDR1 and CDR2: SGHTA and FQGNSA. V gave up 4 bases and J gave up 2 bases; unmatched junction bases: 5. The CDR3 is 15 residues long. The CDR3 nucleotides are TGTGCCAGCAGCTCCAGAAGCGGGAGGGCCTACGAGCAGTACTTC. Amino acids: CASSSRSGRAYEQYF.

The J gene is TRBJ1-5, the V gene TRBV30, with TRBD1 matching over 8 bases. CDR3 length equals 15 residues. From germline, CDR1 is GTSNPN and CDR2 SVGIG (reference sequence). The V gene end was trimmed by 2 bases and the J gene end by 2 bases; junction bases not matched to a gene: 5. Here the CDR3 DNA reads TGTGCCTGGAGTTTACCGGGACAGGGCAATCAGCCCCAGCATTTT. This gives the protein CAWSLPGQGNQPQHF.

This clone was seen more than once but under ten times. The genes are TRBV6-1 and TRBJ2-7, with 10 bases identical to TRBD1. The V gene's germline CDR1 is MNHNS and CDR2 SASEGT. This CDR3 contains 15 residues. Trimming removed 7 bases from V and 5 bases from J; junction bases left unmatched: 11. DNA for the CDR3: TGTGCCAGCAACTACGGACAGGGGGTCCTCAACGAGCAGTACTTC. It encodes CASNYGQGVLNEQYF.

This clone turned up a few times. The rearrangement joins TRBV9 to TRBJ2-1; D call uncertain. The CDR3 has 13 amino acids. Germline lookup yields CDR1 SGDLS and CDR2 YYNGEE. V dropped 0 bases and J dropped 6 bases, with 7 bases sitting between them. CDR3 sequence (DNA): TGTGCCAGCAGCGTAGATTCTCTCAATGAGCAGTTCTTC. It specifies CASSVDSLNEQFF.

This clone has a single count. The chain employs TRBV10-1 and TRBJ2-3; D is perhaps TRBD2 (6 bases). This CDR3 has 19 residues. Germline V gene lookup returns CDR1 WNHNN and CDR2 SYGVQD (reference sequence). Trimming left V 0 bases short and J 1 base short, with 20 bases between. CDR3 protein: CASSESGGGPLGRTDTQYF. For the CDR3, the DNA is TGCGCCAGCAGTGAGTCCGGAGGAGGGCCGCTTGGACGCACAGATACGCAGTATTTT.

Written as DNA, the CDR3 is TGTGCCAGCAGCTTAGGCGGGTTCTACGAGCAGTACTTC. Amino acids: CASSLGGFYEQYF. The chain uses TRBV13 and TRBJ2-7; the D is unclear. The CDR3 contains 13 residues. Deletions cut 0 bases from V and 3 bases from J, with 6 bases between. Germline values: CDR1 PRHDT, CDR2 FYEKMQ (reference sequence).

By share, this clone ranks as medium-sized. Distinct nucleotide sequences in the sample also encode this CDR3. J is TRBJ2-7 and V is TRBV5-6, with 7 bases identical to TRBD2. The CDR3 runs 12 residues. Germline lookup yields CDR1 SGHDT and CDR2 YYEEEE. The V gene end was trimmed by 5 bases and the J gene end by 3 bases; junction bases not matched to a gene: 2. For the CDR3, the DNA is TGTGCCAGCAGTGGGGGGGACTACGAGCAGTACTTC. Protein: CASSGGDYEQYF.

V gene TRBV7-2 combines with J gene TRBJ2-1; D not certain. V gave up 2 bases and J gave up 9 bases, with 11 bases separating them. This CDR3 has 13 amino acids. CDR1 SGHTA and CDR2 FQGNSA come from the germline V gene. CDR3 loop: CASSLLESTEQFF. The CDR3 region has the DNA TGTGCCAGCAGCTTACTAGAATCTACTGAGCAGTTCTTC.

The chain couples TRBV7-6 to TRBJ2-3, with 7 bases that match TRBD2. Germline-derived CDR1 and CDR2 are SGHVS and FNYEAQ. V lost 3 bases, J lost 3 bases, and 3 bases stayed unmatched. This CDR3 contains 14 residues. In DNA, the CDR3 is TGTGCCAGCAGCTTGGAACTAGCGACAGATACGCAGTATTTT. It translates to CASSLELATDTQYF.

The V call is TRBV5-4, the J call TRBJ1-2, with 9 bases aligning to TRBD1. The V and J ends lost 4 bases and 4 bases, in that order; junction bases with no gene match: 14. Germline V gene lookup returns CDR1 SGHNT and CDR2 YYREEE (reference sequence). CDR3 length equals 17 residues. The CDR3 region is CASSLTSTGGRPYGYTF. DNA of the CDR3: TGTGCCAGCAGCCTCACGTCGACAGGGGGTAGACCCTATGGCTACACCTTC.

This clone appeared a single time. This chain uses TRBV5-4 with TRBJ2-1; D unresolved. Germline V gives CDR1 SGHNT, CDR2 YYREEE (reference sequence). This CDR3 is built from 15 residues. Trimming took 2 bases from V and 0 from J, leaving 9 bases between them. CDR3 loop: CASSLDANSYNEQFF. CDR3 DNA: TGTGCCAGCAGCTTAGATGCTAACTCCTACAATGAGCAGTTCTTC.

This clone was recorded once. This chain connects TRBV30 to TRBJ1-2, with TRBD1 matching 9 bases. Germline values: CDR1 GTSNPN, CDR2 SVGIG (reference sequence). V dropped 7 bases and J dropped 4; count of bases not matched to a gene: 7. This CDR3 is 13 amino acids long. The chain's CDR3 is CAFLRDRVYGYTF. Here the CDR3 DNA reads TGTGCCTTTCTCCGGGACAGGGTCTATGGCTACACCTTC.

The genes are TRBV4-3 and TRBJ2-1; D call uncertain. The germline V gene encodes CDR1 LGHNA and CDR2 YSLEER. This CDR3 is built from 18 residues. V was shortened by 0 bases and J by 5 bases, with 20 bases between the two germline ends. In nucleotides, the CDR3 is TGCGCCAGCAGCCAAGAGGCCTCACGATACTATCCCCACAATGAGCAGTTCTTC. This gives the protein CASSQEASRYYPHNEQFF.

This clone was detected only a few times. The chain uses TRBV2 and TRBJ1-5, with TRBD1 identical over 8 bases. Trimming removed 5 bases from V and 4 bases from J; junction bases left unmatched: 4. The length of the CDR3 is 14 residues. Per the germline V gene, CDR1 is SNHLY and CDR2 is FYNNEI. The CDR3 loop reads CASSYRDRNQPQHF. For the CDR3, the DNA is TGTGCCAGCAGTTACCGGGACAGGAATCAGCCCCAGCATTTT.

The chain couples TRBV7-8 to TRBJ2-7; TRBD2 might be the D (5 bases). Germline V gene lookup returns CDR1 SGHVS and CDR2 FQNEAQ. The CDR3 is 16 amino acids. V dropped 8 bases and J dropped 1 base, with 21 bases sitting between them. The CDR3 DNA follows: TGTGCCAGCCCCCCCCGTCGAGGGCTAACTTCCTACGAGCAGTACTTC. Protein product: CASPPRRGLTSYEQYF.

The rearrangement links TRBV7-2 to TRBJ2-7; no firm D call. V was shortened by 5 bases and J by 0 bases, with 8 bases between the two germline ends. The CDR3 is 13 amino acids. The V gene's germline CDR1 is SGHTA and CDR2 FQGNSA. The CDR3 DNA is TGTGCCAGCAGCCCCAGACTCTCCTACGAGCAGTACTTC. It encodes CASSPRLSYEQYF.

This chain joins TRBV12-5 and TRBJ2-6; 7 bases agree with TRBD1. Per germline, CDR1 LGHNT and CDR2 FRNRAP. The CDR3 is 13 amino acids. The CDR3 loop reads CGGQYSGANVLTF. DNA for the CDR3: TGTGGGGGACAGTACTCTGGGGCCAACGTCCTGACTTTC.

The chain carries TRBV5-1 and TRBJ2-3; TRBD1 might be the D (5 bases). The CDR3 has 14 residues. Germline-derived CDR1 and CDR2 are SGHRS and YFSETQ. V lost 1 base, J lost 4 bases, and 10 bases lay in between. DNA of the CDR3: TGCGCCAGCAGCTTGCAGGGTATCGCAGATACGCAGTATTTT. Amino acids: CASSLQGIADTQYF. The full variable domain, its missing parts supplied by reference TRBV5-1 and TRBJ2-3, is KAGVTQTPRYLIKTRGQQVTLSCSPISGHRSVSWYQQTPGQGLQFLFEYFSETQRNKGNFPGRFSGRQFSNSRSEMNVSTLELGDSALYLCASSLQGIADTQYFGPGTRLTVL.

CDR3 residues: CASSEALVSTDTQYF. CDR3 nucleotides: TGTGCCAGCAGTGAAGCTCTAGTTAGTACAGATACGCAGTATTTT. The J gene is TRBJ2-3, the V gene TRBV6-1; D not resolved. CDR1 is MNHNS, CDR2 SASEGT, per germline. Trimming took off 0 bases at V and 3 bases at J, with 10 bases between the two ends. The CDR3 is 15 amino acids.